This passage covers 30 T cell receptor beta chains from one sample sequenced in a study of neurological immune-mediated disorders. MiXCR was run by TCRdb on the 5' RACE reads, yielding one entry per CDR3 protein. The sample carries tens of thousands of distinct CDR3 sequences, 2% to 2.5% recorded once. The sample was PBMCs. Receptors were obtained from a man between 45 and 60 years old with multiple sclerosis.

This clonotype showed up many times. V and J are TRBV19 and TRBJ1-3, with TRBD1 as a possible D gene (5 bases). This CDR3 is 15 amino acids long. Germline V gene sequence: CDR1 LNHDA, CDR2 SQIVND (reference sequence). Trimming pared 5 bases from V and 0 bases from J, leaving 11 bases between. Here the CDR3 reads CASSRDRFSGNTIYF. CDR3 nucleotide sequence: TGTGCCAGTAGTCGGGACCGATTCTCTGGAAACACCATATATTTT.

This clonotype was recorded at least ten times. CDR3 sequence reads: CASSEWGSGELFF. The CDR3 bases are TGTGCCAGCAGTGAGTGGGGATCCGGGGAGCTGTTTTTT. The chain joins TRBV2 to TRBJ2-2; D remains ambiguous. Deletions cut 3 bases from V and 6 bases from J, with 8 bases between. The germline V gene encodes CDR1 SNHLY and CDR2 FYNNEI. There are 13 residues in the CDR3. The whole variable domain, remainder taken from reference TRBV2 and TRBJ2-2, is EPEVTQTPSHQVTQMGQEVILRCVPISNHLYFYWYRQILGQKVEFLVSFYNNEISEKSEIFDDQFSVERPDGSNFTLKIRSTKLEDSAMYFCASSEWGSGELFFGEGSRLTVL.

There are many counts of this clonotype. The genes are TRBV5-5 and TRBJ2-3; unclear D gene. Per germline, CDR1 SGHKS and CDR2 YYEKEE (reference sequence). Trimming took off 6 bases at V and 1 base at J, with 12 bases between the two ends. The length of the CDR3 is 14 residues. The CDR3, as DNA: TGTGCCAGCAATCAGTGGCTGGGCACAGATACGCAGTATTTT. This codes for CASNQWLGTDTQYF.

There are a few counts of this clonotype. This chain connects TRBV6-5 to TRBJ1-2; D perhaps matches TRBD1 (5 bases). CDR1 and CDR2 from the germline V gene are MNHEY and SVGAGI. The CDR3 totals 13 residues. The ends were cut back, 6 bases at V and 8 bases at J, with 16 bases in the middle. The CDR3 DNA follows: TGTGCCAGCAGCTTGGGACGGAGGGAGGGCTACACCTTC. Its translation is CASSLGRREGYTF.

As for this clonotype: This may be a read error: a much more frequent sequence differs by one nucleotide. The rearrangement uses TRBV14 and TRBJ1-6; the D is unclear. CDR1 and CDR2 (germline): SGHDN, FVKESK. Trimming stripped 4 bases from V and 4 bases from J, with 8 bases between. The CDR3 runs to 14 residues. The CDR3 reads CASSPGRYNSPLHF. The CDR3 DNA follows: TGTGCCAGCAGCCCCGGAAGATATAATTCACCCCTCCACTTT.

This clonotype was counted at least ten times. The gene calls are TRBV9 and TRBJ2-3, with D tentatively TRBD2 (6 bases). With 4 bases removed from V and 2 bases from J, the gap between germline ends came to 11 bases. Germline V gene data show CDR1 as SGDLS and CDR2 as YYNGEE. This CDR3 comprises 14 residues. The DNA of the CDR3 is TGTGCCAGCAGCAGACTAGGATACACAGATACGCAGTATTTT. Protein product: CASSRLGYTDTQYF. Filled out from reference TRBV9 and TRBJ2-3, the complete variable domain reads DSGVTQTPKHLITATGQRVTLRCSPRSGDLSVYWYQQSLDQGLQFLIQYYNGEERAKGNILERFSAQQFPDLHSELNLSSLELGDSALYFCASSRLGYTDTQYFGPGTRLTVL.

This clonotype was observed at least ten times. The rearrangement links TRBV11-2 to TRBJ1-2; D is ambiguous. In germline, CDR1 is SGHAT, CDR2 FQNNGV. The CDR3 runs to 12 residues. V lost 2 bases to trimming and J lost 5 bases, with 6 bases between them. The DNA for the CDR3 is TGTGCCAGCAGCTTACCTGGGTATGGCTACACCTTC. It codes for CASSLPGYGYTF.

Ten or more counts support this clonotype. This chain's CDR3 is CASSPTGTESEAFF. The CDR3 DNA reads as TGCGCCAGCAGCCCAACAGGGACTGAATCTGAAGCTTTCTTT. The chain recombines TRBV5-1 with TRBJ1-1, with D tentatively TRBD1 (6 bases). Germline V gene sequence: CDR1 SGHRS, CDR2 YFSETQ. This CDR3 comprises 14 residues. Trimming cost V 4 bases and J 6 bases, with 16 bases left between them.

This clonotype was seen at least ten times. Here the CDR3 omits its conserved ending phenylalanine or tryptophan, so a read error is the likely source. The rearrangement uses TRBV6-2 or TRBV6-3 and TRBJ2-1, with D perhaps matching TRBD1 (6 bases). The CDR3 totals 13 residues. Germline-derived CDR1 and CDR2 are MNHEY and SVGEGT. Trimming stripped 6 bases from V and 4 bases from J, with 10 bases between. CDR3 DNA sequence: TGTGCCAGCAGAACAGGGTTTTACAATGAGCAGTTCAAC. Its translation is CASRTGFYNEQFN.

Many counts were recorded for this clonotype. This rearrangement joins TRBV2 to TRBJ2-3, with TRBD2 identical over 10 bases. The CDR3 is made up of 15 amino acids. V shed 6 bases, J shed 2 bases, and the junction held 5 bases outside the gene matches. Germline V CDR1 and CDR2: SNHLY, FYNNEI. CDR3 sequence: CASSLAGVTTDTQYF. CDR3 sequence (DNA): TGTGCCAGCAGCCTAGCGGGGGTTACCACAGATACGCAGTATTTT.

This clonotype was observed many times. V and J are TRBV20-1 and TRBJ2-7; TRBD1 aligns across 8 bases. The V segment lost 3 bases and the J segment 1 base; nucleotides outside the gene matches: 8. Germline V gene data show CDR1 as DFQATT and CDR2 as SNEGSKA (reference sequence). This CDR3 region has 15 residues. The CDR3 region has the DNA TGCAGTGCTAGCGCCGGGACAGGCGTTTCCTACGAGCAGTACTTC. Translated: CSASAGTGVSYEQYF.

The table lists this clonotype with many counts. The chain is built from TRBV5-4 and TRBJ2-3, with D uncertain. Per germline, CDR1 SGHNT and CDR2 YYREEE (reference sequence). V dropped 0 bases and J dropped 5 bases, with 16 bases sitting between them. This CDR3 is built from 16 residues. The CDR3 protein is CASSLGASHWGDTQYF. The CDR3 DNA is TGTGCCAGCAGCTTGGGGGCCTCCCATTGGGGAGATACGCAGTATTTT. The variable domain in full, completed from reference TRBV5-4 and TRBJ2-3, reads ETGVTQSPTHLIKTRGQQVTLRCSSQSGHNTVSWYQQALGQGPQFIFQYYREEENGRGNFPPRFSGLQFPNYSSELNVNALELDDSALYLCASSLGASHWGDTQYFGPGTRLTVL.

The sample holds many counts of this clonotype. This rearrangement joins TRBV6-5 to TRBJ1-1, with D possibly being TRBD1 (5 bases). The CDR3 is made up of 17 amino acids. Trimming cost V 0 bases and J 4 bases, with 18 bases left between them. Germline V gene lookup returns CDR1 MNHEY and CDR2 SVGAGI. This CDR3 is CASSYSHSGRLATEAFF. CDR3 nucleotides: TGTGCCAGCAGTTACTCGCATTCAGGGCGATTAGCCACTGAAGCTTTCTTT.

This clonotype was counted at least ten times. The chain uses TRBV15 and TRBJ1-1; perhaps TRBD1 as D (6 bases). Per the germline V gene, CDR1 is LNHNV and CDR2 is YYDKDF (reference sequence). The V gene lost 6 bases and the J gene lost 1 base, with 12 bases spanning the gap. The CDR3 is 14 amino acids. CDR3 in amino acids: CATRPTGRNTEAFF. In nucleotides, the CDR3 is TGTGCCACCAGGCCAACAGGGAGGAACACTGAAGCTTTCTTT.

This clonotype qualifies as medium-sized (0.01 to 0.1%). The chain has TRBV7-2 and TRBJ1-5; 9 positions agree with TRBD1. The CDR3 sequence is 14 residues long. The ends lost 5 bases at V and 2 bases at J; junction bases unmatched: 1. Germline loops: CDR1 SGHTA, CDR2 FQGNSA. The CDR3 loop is CASSRDRGNQPQHF. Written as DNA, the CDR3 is TGTGCCAGCAGCCGGGACAGGGGCAATCAGCCCCAGCATTTT.

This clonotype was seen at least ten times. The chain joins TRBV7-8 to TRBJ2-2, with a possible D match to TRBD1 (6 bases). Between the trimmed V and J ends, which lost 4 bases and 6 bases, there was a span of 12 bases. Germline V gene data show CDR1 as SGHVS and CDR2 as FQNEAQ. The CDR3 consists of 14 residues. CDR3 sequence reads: CASSSQGIAGELFF. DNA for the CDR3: TGTGCCAGCAGCTCACAGGGAATCGCCGGGGAGCTGTTTTTT.

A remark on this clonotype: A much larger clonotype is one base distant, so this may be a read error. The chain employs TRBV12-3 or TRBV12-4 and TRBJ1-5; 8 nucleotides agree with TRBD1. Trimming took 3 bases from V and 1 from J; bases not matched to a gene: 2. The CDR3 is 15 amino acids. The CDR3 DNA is TGTGCCAGCAGTTTCGACAGGGGAAGCAATCAGCCCCAGCATTTT. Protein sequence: CASSFDRGSNQPQHF.

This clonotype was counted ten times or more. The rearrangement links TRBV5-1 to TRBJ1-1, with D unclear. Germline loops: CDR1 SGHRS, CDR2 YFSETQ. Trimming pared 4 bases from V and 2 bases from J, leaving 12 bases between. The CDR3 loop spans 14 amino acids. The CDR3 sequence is CASSRQAVNTEAFF. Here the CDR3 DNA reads TGCGCCAGCAGCCGACAAGCCGTTAACACTGAAGCTTTCTTT.

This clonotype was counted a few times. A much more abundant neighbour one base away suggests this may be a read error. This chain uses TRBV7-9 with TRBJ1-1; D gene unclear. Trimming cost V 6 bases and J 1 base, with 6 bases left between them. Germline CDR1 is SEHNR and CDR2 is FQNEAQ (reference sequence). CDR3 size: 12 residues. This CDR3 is CASRDTNTEAFF. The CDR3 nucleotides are TGTGCCAGCAGGGATACGAACACTGAAGCTTTCTTT.

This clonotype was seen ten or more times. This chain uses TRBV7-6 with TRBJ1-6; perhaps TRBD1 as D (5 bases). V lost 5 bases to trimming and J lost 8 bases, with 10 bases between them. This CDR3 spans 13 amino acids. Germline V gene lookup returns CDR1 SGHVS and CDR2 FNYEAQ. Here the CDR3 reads CASSLQEYSPLHF. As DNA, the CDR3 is TGTGCCAGCAGCCTACAGGAGTATTCACCCCTCCACTTT. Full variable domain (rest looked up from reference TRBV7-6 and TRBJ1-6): GAGVSQSPRYKVTKRGQDVALRCDPISGHVSLYWYRQALGQGPEFLTYFNYEAQQDKSGLPNDRFSAERPEGSISTLTIQRTEQRDSAMYRCASSLQEYSPLHFGNGTRLTVT.

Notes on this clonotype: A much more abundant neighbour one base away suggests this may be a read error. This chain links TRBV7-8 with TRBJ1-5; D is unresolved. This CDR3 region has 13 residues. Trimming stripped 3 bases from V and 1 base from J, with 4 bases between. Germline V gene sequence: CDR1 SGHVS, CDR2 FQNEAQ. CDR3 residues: CASSFESNQPQHF. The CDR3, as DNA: TGTGCCAGCAGCTTTGAAAGCAATCAGCCCCAGCATTTT.

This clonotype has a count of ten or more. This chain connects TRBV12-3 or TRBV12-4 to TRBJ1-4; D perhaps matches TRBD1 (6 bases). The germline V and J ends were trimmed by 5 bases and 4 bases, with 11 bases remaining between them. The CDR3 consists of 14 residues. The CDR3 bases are TGTGCCAGCAGTCAACGACAGGATAATGAAAAACTGTTTTTT. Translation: CASSQRQDNEKLFF.

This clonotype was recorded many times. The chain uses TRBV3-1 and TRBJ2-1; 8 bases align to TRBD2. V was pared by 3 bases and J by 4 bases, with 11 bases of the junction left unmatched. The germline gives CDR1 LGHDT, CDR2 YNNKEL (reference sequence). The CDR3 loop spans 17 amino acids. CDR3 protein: CASSQTLAASPYNEQFF. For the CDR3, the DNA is TGTGCCAGCAGCCAGACACTAGCGGCGTCCCCTTACAATGAGCAGTTCTTC.

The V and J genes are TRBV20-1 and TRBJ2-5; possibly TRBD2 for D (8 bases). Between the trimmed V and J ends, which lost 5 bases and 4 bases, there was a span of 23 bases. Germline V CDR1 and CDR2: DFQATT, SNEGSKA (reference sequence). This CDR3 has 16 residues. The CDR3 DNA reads TGCAGTGCTGGAGGACTAGCAGTCCCAGGGGGAGAGACCCAGTACTTC. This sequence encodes CSAGGLAVPGGETQYF.

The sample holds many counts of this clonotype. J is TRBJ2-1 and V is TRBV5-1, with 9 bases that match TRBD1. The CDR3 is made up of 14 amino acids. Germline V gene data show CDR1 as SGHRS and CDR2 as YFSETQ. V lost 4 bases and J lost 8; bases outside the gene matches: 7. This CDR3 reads CASSPGQGIYEQFF. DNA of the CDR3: TGCGCCAGCAGCCCAGGACAGGGGATCTATGAGCAGTTCTTC.

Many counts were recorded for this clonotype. The DNA for the CDR3 is TGCGCCAGCAGCCCTGGACTAGCGAGGGAGACCCAGTACTTC. It specifies CASSPGLARETQYF. The chain joins TRBV5-1 to TRBJ2-5; TRBD2 matches at 9 bases. V gave up 4 bases and J gave up 5 bases; unmatched junction bases: 6. The length of the CDR3 is 14 residues. CDR1 SGHRS and CDR2 YFSETQ come from the germline V gene. Drawing the rest from reference TRBV5-1 and TRBJ2-5, the complete variable domain is KAGVTQTPRYLIKTRGQQVTLSCSPISGHRSVSWYQQTPGQGLQFLFEYFSETQRNKGNFPGRFSGRQFSNSRSEMNVSTLELGDSALYLCASSPGLARETQYFGPGTRLLVL.

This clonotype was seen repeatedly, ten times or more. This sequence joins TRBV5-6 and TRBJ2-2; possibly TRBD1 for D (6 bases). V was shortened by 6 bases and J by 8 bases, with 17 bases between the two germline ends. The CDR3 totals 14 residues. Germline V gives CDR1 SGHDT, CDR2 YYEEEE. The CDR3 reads CASNRDTTAGELFF. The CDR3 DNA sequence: TGTGCCAGCAACCGGGACACCACGGCAGGGGAGCTGTTTTTT.

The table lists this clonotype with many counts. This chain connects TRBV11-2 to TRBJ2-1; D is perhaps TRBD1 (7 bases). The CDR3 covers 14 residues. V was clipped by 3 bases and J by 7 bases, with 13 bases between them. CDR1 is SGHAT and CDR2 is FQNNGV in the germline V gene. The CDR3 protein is CASSLSGGNNEQFF. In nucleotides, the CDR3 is TGTGCCAGCAGCTTGTCAGGGGGGAATAATGAGCAGTTCTTC.

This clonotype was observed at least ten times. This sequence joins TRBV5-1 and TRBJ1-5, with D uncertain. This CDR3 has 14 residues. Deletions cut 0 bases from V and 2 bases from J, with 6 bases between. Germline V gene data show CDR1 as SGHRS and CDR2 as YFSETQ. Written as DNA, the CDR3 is TGCGCCAGCAGCTTGGAGGGTGGCAATCAGCCCCAGCATTTT. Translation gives CASSLEGGNQPQHF.

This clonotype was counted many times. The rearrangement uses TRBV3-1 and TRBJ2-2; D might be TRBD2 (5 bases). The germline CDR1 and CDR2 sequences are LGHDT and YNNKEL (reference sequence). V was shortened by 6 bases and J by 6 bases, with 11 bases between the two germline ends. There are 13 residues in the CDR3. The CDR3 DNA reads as TGTGCCAGCAGGACGGGATTGTCCGGGGAGCTGTTTTTT. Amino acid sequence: CASRTGLSGELFF.